This T cell receptor beta chain derives from a study of shared clonotypes between healthy human individuals (dated by TCRdb to about 2020). Describing the broader study: Three men and two women, aged 18 to 49 years, made up the cohort. For each donor, three plates each were used for CD4 naive and CD4 memory, two plates were used for CD8 naive, and one plate was used for CD8 memory. The study deeply sequenced blood TCR repertoires of five healthy adults to estimate repertoire size and the extent of clonotype sharing between individuals. Different laboratories and diverse techniques were used to prepare libraries and sequence TCR repertoires, to increase sequencing depth and limit assay-specific biases. Leukapheresis yielded between about 0.94 and 8.9 billion PBMCs per donor. Summary of the overall study and its limitations: The small number of donors limited the genetic and exposure-history diversity represented. Even with the large sequencing depth, rarefaction of the sorted-subset datasets indicated that sequencing was incomplete. Naive subsets generally had larger estimated clonotype richness than memory subsets did. Based on pairwise subsampling, the degree of clonotype sharing among donors was expected to be affected by sequencing depth. Clonotypes shared by all four sorted-subset donors showed higher generation probabilities than non-shared clonotypes. Sampling was restricted to blood, and TCR repertoires in tissues likely differ from the TCR repertoires found in blood. When a few donors were compared, the shared fraction of clonotypes was roughly 5% for naive CD4, less than 4% for naive CD8, 2.3% for memory CD4, and 0.35% to 0.4% for memory CD8.

For the CD8 naive samples, CD45RO-negative cells were positively selected for CCR7, yielding a CD45RA+CCR7+ population from which TemRA cells were excluded. The donors were healthy, HIV-negative adults who had no recently reported acute infections or vaccinations. Every donor was a Caucasian adult living in Nashville, Tennessee, USA. After blood collection by leukapheresis, PBMCs were isolated using Ficoll-Histopaque density gradient centrifugation and then cryopreserved in the vapor phase of liquid nitrogen. Analytical flow cytometry was used to check the purity and quantity of every magnetically sorted T cell population. Each sorted fraction had its genomic DNA isolated and then quantified by UV absorbance on a Nanodrop 2000c. Using the deep immunoSEQ assay, multiplex PCR amplified TCR CDR3 regions from genomic DNA. For each cell subset, the extracted genomic DNA was distributed evenly across all wells of several immunoSEQ 96-well plates, and each plate served as one replicate. For sorted subsets, around 0.2 ug genomic DNA, equal to some 30,000 T cell genomes, was loaded into each replicate PCR. Purified libraries were measured with a Qubit 3.0 fluorometer, size-checked on a Bioanalyzer 2100, and measured again with the KAPA Library Quantification kit. A separate single-read 150-cycle Illumina NextSeq 550 flow cell was used to sequence each immunoSEQ 96-well plate. In the original analysis: Because only junctional sequences without quality scores were contained in the immunoSEQ output, filtering matching that applied to full-length reads could not be performed. Sequences were annotated with PyIR, a Python wrapper for IgBLAST v1.9, using IMGT germline references to assign V/J genes and CDR3. Reads were removed for weak V/J assignments (E-value above 1e-6), missing CDR3, stop codons, out-of-frame junctions, or ambiguous translated residues. V3J clonotypes were defined as sequences sharing an identical inferred V gene, J gene, and CDR3 amino acid sequence. To compute the percentage overlap between repertoires, the number of shared unique clonotypes was divided by the size of the smaller repertoire. Richness of each repertoire was evaluated using RTK rarefaction, the Chao1 estimator, and Recon v2.1 estimates of unobserved clonotypes. Generation probabilities were computed with OLGA for all TCRbeta clonotypes obtained by the gDNA method from a few donors. TCRdb stores this immuneACCESS table with in-frame sequences only. Part of the clones is absent; in the studies checked, under half of the shortfall reflects unresolved V genes, and no reason is known for the rest. That table furnishes V, J and clone size, whereas the DNA furnished D and trimming. In this sample the table shows approximately 1.9 million clones, around 93% of which occur a single time. Around 1.7% of the sample lies in the top ten.

In the case of this clone: No antigen is known for it. The input lacks base qualities; no much larger clone sits a single base away.

The CDR3 runs 12 amino acids, cysteine and phenylalanine included. Left in the record is the CDR3 DNA by itself, 36 bases read in frame from the first base. Via the germline V gene, CDR1 is LGHNA and CDR2 YSLEER. V gives up 5 bases and J gives up 4 bases, and the segment between their germline ends measures 9 bases. In this chain, TRBV4-3 is recombined with TRBJ2-7, with a weak D call of TRBD2 (6 bases match). The sequenced sample was naive CD8+ T cells from PBMCs. Sample cell subset or site, as interpreted from the label and publication: CD45RA+CCR7+. This TCR derives from a man aged 18 to 29 in good health. Some clones in this sample may be carry-over from other donors' samples. The CDR3 corresponds to CASSIGSYEQYF. The DNA is TGCGCCAGCAGCATCGGGAGTTACGAGCAGTACTTC.